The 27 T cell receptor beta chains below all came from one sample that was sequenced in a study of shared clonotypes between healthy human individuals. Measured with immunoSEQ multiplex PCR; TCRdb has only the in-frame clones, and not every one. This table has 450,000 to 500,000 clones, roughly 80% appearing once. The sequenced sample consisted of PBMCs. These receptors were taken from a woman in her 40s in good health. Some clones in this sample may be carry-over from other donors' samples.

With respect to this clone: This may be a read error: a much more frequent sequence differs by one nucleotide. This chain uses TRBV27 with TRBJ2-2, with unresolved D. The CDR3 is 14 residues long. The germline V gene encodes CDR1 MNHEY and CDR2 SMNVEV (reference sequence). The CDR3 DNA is TGTGCCAGCGGTTTAAGGAGGAACACCGGGGAGCTGTTTTTT. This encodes CASGLRRNTGELFF.

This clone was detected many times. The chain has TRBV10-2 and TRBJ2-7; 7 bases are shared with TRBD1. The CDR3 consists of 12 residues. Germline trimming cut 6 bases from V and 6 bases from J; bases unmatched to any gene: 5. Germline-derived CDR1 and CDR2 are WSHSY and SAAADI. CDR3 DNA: TGCGCCAGCAGGCAGGGGGACCGCGAGCAGTACTTC. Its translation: CASRQGDREQYF.

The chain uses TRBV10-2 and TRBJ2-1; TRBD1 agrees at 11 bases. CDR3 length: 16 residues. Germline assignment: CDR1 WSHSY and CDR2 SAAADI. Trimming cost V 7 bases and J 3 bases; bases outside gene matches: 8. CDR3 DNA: TGCGCCAGCACCGCAGCCGGGACAGGGGGCTACAATGAGCAGTTCTTC. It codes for CASTAAGTGGYNEQFF.

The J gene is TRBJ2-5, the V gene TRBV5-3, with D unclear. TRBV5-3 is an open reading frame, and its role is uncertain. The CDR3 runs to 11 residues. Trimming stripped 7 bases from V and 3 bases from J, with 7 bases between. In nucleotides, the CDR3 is TGTGCCAGAGCCCCGAAAGAGACCCAGTACTTC. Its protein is CARAPKETQYF.

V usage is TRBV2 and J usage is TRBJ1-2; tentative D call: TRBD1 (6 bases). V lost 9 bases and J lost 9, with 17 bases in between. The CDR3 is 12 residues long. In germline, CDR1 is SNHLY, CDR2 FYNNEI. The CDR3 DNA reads TGTGCCAGACAAGAGGGGGGGTGGCGCTACACCTTC. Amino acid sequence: CARQEGGWRYTF.

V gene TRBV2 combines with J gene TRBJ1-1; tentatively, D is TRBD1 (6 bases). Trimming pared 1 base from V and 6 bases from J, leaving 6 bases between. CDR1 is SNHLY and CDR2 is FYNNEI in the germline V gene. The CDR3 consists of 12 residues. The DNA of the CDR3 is TGTGCCAGCAGTGAAGGGACAGCTGAAGCTTTCTTT. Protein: CASSEGTAEAFF.

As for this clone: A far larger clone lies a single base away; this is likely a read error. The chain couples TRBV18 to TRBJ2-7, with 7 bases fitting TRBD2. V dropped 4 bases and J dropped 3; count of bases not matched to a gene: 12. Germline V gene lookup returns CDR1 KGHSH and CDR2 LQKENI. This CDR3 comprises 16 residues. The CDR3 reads CASSLTHSGSDYEQYF. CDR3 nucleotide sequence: TGTGCCAGCTCACTAACGCATAGCGGGTCCGACTACGAGCAGTACTTC.

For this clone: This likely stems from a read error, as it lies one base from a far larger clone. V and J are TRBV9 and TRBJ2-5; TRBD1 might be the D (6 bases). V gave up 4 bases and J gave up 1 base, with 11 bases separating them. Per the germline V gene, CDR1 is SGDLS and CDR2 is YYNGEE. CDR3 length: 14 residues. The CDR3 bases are TGTGCCAGCAGCTCCCTGGGGGCCCAAGAGACCCAGTACTTC. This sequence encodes CASSSLGAQETQYF.

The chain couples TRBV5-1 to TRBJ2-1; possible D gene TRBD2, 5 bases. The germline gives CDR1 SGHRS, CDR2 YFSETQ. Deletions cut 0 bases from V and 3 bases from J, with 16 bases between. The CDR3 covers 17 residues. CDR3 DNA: TGCGCCAGCAGCTTGGCGGCGGCTGGAGGAAGCTACAATGAGCAGTTCTTC. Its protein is CASSLAAAGGSYNEQFF.

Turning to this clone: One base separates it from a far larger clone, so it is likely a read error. CDR3: CACSYSISYTEAFF. Here the CDR3 DNA reads TGTGCCTGCAGTTACTCGATCTCATACACTGAAGCTTTCTTT. The gene calls are TRBV6-5 and TRBJ1-1; no clear D gene. The CDR3 sequence is 14 residues long. CDR1 is MNHEY and CDR2 is SVGAGI in the germline V gene.

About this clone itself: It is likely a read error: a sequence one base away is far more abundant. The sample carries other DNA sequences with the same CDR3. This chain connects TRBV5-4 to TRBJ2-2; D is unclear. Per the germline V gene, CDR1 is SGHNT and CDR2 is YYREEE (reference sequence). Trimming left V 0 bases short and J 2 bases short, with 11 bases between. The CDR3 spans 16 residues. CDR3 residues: CASSLDRLANTGELFF. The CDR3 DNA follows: TGTGCCAGCAGCTTGGATAGACTCGCTAACACCGGGGAGCTGTTTTTT.

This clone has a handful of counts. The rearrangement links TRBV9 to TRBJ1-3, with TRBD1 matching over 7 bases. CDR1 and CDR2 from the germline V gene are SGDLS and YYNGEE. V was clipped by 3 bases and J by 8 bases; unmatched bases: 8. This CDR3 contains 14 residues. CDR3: CASSALPRGDTIYF. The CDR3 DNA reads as TGTGCCAGCAGCGCATTACCCAGGGGGGACACCATATATTTT.

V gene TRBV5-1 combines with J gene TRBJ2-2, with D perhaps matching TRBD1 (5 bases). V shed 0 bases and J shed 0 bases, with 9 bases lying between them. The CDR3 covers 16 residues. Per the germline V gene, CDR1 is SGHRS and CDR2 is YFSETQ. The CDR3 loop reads CASSLDQGTNTGELFF. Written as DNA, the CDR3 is TGCGCCAGCAGCTTGGACCAGGGCACGAACACCGGGGAGCTGTTTTTT.

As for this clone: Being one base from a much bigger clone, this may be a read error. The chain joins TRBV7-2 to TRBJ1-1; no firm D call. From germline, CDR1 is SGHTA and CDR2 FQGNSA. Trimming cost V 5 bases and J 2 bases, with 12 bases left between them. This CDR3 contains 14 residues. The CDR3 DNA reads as TGTGCCAGCAGCCATGGACGGTTAAACACTGAAGCTTTCTTT. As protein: CASSHGRLNTEAFF.

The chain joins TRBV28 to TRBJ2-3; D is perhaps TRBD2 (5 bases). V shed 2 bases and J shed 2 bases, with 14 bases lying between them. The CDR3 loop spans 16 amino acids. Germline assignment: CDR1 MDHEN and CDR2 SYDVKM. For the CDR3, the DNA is TGTGCCAGCAGTTTAGAGGGTGTGGGAGCCACAGATACGCAGTATTTT. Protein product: CASSLEGVGATDTQYF.

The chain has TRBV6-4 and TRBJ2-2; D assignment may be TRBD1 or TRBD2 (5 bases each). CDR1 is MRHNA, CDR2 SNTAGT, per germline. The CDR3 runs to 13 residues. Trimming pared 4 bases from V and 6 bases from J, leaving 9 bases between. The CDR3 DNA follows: TGTGCCAGCAGTGGAGAGGGGCCCGGGGAGCTGTTTTTT. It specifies CASSGEGPGELFF.

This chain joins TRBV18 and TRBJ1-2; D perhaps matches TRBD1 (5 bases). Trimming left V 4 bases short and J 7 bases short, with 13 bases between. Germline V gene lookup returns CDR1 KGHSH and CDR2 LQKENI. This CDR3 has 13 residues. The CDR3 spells CASSQGSGSGYTF. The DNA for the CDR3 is TGTGCCAGCTCACAAGGATCAGGGAGTGGCTACACCTTC.

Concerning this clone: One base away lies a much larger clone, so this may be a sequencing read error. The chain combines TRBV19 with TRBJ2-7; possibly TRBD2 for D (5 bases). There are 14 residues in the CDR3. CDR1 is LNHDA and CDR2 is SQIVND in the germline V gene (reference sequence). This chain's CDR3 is CASSIEGHSYKQYF. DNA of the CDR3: TGTGCCAGTAGTATCGAGGGCCACTCCTACAAGCAGTACTTC.

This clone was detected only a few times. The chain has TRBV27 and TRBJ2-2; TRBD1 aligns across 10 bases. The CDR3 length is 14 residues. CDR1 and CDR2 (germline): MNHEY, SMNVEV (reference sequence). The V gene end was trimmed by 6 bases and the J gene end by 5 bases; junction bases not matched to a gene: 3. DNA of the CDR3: TGTGCCAGCAGCAGGACAGGGGGAACCGGGGAGCTGTTTTTT. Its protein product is CASSRTGGTGELFF.

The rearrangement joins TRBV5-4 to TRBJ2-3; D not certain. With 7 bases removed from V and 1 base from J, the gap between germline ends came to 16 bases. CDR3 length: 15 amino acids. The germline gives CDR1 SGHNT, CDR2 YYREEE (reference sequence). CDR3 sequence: CASRNGPWGTDTQYF. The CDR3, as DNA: TGTGCCAGCCGAAACGGGCCCTGGGGCACAGATACGCAGTATTTT.

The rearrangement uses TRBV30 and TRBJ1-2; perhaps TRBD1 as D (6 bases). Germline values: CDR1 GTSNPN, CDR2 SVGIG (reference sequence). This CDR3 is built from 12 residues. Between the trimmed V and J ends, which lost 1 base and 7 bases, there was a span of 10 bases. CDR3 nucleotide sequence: TGTGCCTGGAGTGCGCTAGGGGGTGGCTACACCTTC. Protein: CAWSALGGGYTF.

CDR3 loop: CASSQDFGANQPQHF. The CDR3 coding sequence is TGCGCCAGCAGCCAAGATTTTGGGGCAAATCAGCCCCAGCATTTT. The genes are TRBV4-3 and TRBJ1-5, with a tentative D call TRBD1 (5 bases). The CDR3 runs 15 residues. Germline V gene sequence: CDR1 LGHNA, CDR2 YSLEER. Trimming took off 0 bases at V and 4 bases at J, with 10 bases between the two ends.

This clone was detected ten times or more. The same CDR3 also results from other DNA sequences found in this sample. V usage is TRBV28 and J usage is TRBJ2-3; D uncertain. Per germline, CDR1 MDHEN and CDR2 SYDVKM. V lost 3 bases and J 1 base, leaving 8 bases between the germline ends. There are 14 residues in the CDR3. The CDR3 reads CASSFVAGTDTQYF. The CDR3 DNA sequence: TGTGCCAGCAGTTTTGTGGCGGGCACAGATACGCAGTATTTT.

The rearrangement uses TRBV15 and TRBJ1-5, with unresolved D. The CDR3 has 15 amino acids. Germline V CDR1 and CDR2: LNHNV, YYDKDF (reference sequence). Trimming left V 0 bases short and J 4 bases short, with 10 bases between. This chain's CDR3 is CATSRDGGRNQPQHF. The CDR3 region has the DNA TGTGCCACCAGCAGAGATGGCGGCAGGAATCAGCCCCAGCATTTT.

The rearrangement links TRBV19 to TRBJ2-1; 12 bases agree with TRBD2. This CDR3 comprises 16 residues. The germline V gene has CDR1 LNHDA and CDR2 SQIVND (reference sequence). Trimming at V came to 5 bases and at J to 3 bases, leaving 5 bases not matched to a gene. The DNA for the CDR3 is TGTGCCAGTAGTCCTCTAGCGGGAGGGGACTACAATGAGCAGTTCTTC. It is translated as CASSPLAGGDYNEQFF.

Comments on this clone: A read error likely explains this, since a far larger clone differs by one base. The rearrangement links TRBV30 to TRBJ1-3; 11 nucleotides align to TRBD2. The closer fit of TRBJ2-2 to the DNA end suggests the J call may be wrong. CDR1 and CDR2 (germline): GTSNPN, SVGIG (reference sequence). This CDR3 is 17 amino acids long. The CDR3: CASNPTSGMVRTWELFF. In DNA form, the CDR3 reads TGTGCCTCAAACCCGACTAGCGGGATGGTTCGCACCTGGGAGCTGTTTTTT.

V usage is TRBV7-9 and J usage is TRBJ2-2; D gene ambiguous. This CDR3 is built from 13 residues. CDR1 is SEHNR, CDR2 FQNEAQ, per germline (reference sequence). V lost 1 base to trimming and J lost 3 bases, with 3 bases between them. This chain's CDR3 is CASSLDHTGELFF. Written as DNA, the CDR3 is TGTGCCAGCAGCTTAGATCACACCGGGGAGCTGTTTTTT.